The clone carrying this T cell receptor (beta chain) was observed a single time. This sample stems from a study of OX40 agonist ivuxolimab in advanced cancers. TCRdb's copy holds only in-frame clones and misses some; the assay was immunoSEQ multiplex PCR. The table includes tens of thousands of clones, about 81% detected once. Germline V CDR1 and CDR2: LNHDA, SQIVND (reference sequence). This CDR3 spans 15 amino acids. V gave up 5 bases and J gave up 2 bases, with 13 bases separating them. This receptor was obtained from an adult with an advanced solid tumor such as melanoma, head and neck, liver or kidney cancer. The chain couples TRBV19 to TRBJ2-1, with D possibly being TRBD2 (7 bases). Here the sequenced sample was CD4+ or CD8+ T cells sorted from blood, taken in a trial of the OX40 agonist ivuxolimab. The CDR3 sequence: CASSLLGGAYNEQFF. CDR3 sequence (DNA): TGTGCCAGTAGTTTATTAGGGGGGGCCTACAATGAGCAGTTCTTC.